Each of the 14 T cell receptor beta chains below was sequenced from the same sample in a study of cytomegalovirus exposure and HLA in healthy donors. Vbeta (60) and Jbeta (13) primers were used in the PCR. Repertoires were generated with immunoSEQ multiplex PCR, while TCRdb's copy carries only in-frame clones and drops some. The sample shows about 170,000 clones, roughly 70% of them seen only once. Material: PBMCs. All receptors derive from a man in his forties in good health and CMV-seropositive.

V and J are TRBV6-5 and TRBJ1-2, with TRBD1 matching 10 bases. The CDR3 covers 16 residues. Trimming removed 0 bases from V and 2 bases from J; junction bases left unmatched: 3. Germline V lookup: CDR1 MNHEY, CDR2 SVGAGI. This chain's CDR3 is CASSYSGTGANYGYTF. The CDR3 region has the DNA TGTGCCAGCAGTTACTCCGGGACAGGGGCGAACTATGGCTACACCTTC.

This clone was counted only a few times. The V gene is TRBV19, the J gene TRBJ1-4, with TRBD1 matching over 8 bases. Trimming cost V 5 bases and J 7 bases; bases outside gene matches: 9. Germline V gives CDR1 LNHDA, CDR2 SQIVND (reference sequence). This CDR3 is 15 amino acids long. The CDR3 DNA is TGTGCCAGTAGTCCTCCAGGGGGCGAGGGTGAAAAACTGTTTTTT. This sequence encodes CASSPPGGEGEKLFF.

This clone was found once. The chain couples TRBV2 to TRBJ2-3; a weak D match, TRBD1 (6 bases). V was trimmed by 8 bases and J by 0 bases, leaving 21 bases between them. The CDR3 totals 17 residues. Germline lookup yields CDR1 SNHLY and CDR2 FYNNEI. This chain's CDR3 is CASGYEGDAPSTDTQYF. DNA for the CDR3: TGTGCCAGCGGGTACGAGGGGGACGCCCCTAGCACAGATACGCAGTATTTT.

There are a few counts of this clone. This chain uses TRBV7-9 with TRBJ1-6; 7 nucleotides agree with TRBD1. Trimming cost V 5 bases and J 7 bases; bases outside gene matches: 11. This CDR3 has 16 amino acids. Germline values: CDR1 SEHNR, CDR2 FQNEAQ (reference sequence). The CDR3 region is CASSLLMGQSNSPLHF. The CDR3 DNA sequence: TGTGCCAGCAGCCTCCTTATGGGACAGTCAAATTCACCCCTCCACTTT.

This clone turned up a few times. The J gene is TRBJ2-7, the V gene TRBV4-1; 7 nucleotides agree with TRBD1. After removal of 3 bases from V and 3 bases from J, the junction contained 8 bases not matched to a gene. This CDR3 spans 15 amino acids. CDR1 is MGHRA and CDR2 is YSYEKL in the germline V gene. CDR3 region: CASSQGLTGIYEQYF. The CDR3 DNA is TGCGCCAGCAGCCAGGGATTGACAGGGATCTACGAGCAGTACTTC.

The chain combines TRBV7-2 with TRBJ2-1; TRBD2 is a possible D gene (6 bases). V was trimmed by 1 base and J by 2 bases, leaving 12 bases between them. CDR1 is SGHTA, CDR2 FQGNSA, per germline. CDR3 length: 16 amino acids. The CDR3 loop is CASSLGRAGTYNEQFF. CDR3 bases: TGTGCCAGCAGCTTAGGTCGGGCGGGGACCTACAATGAGCAGTTCTTC.

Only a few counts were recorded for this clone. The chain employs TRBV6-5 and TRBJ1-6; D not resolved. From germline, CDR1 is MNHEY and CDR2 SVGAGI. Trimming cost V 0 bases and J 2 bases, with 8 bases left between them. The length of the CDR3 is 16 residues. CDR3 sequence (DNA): TGTGCCAGCAGTTACTCGATGGGCCCCTATAATTCACCCCTCCACTTT. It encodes CASSYSMGPYNSPLHF.

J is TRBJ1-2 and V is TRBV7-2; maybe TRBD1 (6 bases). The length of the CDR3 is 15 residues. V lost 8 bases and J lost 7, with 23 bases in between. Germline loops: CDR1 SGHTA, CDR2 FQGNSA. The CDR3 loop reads CASRRGGVDYSGYTF. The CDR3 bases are TGTGCCAGCCGAAGAGGGGGGGTTGATTACTCTGGCTACACCTTC.

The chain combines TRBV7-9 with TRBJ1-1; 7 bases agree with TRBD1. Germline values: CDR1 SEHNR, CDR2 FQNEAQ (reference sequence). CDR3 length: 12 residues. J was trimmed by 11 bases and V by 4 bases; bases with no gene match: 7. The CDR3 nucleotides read TGTGCCAGCAGCTCCTTACAGGGGAGGGCTTTCTTT. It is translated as CASSSLQGRAFF.

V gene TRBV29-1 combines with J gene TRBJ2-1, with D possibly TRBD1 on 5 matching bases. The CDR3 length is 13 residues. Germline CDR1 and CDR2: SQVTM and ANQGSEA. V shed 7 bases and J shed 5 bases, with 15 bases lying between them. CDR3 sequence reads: CSALVRGDNEQFF. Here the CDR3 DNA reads TGCAGCGCCCTCGTAAGGGGCGACAATGAGCAGTTCTTC.

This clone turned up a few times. The CDR3 region is CASAALSDNTDTQYF. CDR3 DNA: TGTGCCAGCGCTGCCTTATCGGACAACACAGATACGCAGTATTTT. The chain links TRBV7-9 to TRBJ2-3; D may be TRBD1 (5 bases). Germline V gene sequence: CDR1 SEHNR, CDR2 FQNEAQ (reference sequence). Trimming left V 8 bases short and J 2 bases short, with 17 bases between. CDR3 length: 15 amino acids.

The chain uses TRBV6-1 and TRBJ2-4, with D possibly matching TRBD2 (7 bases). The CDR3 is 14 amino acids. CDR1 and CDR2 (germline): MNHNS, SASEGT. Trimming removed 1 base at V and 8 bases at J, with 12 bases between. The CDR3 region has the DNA TGTGCCAGCAGTGAAGGGGGAGGGGGGGACATTCAGTACTTC. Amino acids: CASSEGGGGDIQYF.

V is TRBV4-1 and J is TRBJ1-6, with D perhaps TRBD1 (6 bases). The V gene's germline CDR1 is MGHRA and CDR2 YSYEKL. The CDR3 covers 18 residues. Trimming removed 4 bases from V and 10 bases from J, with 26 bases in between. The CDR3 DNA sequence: TGCGCCAGCAGCCGCTATGAGAAAGGGGGGGACCGAGTATCACCCCTCCACTTT. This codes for CASSRYEKGGDRVSPLHF.

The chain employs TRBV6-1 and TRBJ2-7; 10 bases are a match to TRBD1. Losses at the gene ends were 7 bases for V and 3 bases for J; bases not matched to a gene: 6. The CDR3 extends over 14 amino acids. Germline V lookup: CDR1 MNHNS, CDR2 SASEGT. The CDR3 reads CASTPRDRGYEQYF. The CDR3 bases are TGTGCCAGCACCCCAAGGGACAGGGGCTACGAGCAGTACTTC.